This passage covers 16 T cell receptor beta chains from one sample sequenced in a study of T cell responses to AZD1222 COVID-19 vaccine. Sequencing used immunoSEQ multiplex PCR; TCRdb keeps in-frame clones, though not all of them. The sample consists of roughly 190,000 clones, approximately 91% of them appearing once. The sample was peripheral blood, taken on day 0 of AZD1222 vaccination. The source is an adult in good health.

In DNA form, the CDR3 reads TGTGCCAGTAGGGACGACATGAACACTGAAGCTTTCTTT. It encodes CASRDDMNTEAFF. The chain is built from TRBV19 and TRBJ1-1; D is unresolved. The germline V gene encodes CDR1 LNHDA and CDR2 SQIVND (reference sequence). Trimming pared 6 bases from V and 0 bases from J, leaving 8 bases between. The CDR3 has 13 amino acids.

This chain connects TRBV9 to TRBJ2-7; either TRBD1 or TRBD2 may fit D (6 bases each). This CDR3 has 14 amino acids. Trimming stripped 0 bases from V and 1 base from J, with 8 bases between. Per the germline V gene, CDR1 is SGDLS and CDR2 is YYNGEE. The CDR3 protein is CASSVEGGSYEQYF. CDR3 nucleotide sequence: TGTGCCAGCAGCGTAGAAGGGGGGTCCTACGAGCAGTACTTC.

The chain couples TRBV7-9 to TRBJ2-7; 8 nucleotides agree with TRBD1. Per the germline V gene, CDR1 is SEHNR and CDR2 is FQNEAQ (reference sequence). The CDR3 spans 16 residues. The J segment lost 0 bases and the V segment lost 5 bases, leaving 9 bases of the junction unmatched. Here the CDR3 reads CASSKTGGALSYEQYF. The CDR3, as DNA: TGTGCCAGCAGCAAAACAGGGGGAGCGCTCTCCTACGAGCAGTACTTC.

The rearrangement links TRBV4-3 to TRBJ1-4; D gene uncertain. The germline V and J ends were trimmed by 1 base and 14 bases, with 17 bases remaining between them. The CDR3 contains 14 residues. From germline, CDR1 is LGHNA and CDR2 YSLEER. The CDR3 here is CASSQVLEVVLLFF. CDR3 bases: TGCGCCAGCAGCCAAGTTCTGGAAGTGGTCCTTCTGTTTTTT.

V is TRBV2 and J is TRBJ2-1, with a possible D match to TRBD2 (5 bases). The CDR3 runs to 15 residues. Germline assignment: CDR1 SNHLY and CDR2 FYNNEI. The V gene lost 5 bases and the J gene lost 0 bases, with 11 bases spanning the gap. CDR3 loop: CASSPLGSSYNEQFF. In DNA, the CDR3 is TGTGCCAGCAGTCCACTAGGGAGCTCCTACAATGAGCAGTTCTTC. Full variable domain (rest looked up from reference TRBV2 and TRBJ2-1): EPEVTQTPSHQVTQMGQEVILRCVPISNHLYFYWYRQILGQKVEFLVSFYNNEISEKSEIFDDQFSVERPDGSNFTLKIRSTKLEDSAMYFCASSPLGSSYNEQFFGPGTRLTVL.

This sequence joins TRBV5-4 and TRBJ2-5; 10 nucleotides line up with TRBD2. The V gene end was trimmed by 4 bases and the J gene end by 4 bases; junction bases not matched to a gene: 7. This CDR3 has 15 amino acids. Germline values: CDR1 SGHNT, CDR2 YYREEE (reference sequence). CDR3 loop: CASSRGEREGETQYF. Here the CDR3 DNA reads TGTGCCAGCAGCCGCGGTGAGCGGGAGGGAGAGACCCAGTACTTC.

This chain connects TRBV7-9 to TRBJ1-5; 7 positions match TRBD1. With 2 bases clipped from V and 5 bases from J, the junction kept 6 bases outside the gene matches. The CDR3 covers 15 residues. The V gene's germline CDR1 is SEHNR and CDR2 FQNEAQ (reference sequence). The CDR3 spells CASSLFAGGDQPQHF. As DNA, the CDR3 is TGTGCCAGCAGCTTATTTGCAGGGGGGGATCAGCCCCAGCATTTT.

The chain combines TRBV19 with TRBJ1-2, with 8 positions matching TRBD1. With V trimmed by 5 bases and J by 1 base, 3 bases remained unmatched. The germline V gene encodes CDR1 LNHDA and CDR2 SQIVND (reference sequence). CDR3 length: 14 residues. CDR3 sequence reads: CASSEGQDNYGYTF. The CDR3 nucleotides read TGTGCCAGTAGTGAGGGACAGGATAACTATGGCTACACCTTC. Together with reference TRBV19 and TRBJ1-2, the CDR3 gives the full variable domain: DGGITQSPKYLFRKEGQNVTLSCEQNLNHDAMYWYRQDPGQGLRLIYYSQIVNDFQKGDIAEGYSVSREKKESFPLTVTSAQKNPTAFYLCASSEGQDNYGYTFGSGTRLTVV.

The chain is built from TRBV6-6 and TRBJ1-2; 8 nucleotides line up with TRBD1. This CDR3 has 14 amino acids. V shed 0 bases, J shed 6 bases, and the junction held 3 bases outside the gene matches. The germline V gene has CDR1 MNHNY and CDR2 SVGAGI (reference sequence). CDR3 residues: CASSYSAGGDGYTF. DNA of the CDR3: TGTGCCAGCAGTTACTCGGCAGGGGGCGATGGCTACACCTTC.

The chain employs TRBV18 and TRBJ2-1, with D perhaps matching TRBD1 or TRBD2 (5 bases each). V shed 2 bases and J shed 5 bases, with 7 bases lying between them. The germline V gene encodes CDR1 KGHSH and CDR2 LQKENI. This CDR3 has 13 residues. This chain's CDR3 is CASSPRGDNEQFF. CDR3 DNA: TGTGCCAGCTCACCAAGAGGGGACAATGAGCAGTTCTTC.

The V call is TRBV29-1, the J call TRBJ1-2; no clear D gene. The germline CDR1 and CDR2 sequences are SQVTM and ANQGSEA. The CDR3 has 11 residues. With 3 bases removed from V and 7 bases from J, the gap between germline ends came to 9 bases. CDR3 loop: CSVEGGIGYTF. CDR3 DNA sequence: TGCAGCGTTGAGGGAGGGATTGGCTACACCTTC.

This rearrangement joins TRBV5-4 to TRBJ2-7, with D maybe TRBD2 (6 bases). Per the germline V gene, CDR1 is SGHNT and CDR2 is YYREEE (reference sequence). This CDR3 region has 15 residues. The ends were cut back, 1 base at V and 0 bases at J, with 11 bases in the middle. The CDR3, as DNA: TGTGCCAGCAGCTTGAGGGCGGGGAGCTCCTACGAGCAGTACTTC. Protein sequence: CASSLRAGSSYEQYF.

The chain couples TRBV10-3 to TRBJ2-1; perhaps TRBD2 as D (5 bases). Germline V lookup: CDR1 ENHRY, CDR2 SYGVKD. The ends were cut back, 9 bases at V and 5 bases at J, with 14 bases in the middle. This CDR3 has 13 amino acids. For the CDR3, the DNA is TGTGCCATTGCTTCGGGATTAAACAATGAGCAGTTCTTC. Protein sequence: CAIASGLNNEQFF.

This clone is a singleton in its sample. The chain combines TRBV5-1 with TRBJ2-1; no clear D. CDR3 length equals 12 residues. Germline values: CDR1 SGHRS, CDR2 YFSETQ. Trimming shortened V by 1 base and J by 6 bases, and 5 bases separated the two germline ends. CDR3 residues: CASSLTSNEQFF. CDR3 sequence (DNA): TGCGCCAGCAGCTTGACTTCCAATGAGCAGTTCTTC.

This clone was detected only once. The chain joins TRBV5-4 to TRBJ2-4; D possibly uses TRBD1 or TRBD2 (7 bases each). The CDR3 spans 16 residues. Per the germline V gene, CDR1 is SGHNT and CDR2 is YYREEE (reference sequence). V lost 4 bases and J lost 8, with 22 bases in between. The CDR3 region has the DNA TGTGCCAGCAGCGAAAAGACAGGGAGGGAAAGGGACATTCAGTACTTC. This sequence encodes CASSEKTGRERDIQYF.

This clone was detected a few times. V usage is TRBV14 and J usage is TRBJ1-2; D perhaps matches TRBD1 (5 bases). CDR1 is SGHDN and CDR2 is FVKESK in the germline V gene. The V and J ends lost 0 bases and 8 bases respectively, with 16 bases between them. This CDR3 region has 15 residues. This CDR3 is CASSQDLRGALGYTF. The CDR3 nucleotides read TGTGCCAGCAGCCAAGACCTGAGGGGCGCGTTAGGCTACACCTTC.